These 25 T cell receptor beta chains originate from one sample sequenced in a study of patients and donors after allogeneic stem cell transplantation. TCRdb called the RT-PCR reads again in MiXCR, with one record for every CDR3 protein. The sample consists of about 960,000 distinct CDR3 sequences, roughly 18% of them appearing once. The sample was blood, either unsorted or a sorted T cell fraction (not recorded which). These TCRs come from a human donor who was either an allogeneic HSCT recipient or a stem cell or donor lymphocyte infusion donor (not recorded which). It is not recorded whose cells these are; they may come from a transplant donor.

The V call is TRBV20-1, the J call TRBJ1-6; D is unclear. The V gene lost 2 bases and the J gene lost 11 bases, with 7 bases spanning the gap. The CDR3 length is 11 residues. Germline CDR1 is DFQATT and CDR2 is SNEGSKA (reference sequence). CDR3 sequence: CSARSDAPLHF. CDR3 in DNA: TGCAGTGCTAGAAGTGATGCACCCCTCCACTTT.

This clonotype was counted between two and nine times. The chain links TRBV11-2 to TRBJ1-1; D possibly corresponds to TRBD1 (5 bases). Germline V gene lookup returns CDR1 SGHAT and CDR2 FQNNGV. The CDR3 runs 15 residues. V gave up 0 bases and J gave up 0 bases, with 8 bases separating them. The CDR3 here is CASSLDDRMNTEAFF. As DNA, the CDR3 is TGTGCCAGCAGCTTAGACGACAGAATGAACACTGAAGCTTTCTTT.

This clonotype came up a few times. The V and J genes are TRBV12-3 or TRBV12-4 and TRBJ2-1; perhaps TRBD2 as D (5 bases). The CDR3 runs 13 residues. With 3 bases removed from V and 6 bases from J, the gap between germline ends came to 9 bases. CDR3 in amino acids: CASSFDYPNEQFF. CDR3 DNA: TGTGCCAGCAGTTTTGACTACCCCAATGAGCAGTTCTTC.

V gene TRBV30 combines with J gene TRBJ2-3; TRBD1 agrees at 11 bases. The V gene end was trimmed by 3 bases and the J gene end by 5 bases; junction bases not matched to a gene: 4. From germline, CDR1 is GTSNPN and CDR2 SVGIG (reference sequence). The CDR3 consists of 14 residues. In DNA form, the CDR3 reads TGTGCCTGGAGCCCGGGACAGGGGGTAGATACGCAGTATTTT. Translation: CAWSPGQGVDTQYF.

This clonotype was observed a handful of times. The V gene is TRBV7-9, the J gene TRBJ2-4; TRBD1 might be the D (5 bases). This CDR3 comprises 14 residues. V lost 4 bases to trimming and J lost 4 bases, with 11 bases between them. Germline V gene lookup returns CDR1 SEHNR and CDR2 FQNEAQ (reference sequence). This chain's CDR3 is CASSSTEAKNIQYF. CDR3 coding DNA: TGTGCCAGCAGCTCGACAGAGGCGAAAAACATTCAGTACTTC. The variable domain in full, completed from reference TRBV7-9 and TRBJ2-4, reads DTGVSQNPRHKITKRGQNVTFRCDPISEHNRLYWYRQTLGQGPEFLTYFQNEAQLEKSRLLSDRFSAERPKGSFSTLEIQRTEQGDSAMYLCASSSTEAKNIQYFGAGTRLSVL.

J is TRBJ1-2 and V is TRBV5-6, with 9 bases lining up with TRBD1. Trimming removed 5 bases from V and 4 bases from J; junction bases left unmatched: 6. Germline V CDR1 and CDR2: SGHDT, YYEEEE. The CDR3 sequence is 14 residues long. The CDR3 region has the DNA TGTGCCAGCAGGCCACAGGGGGCAGCCTATGGCTACACCTTC. It is translated as CASRPQGAAYGYTF.

The rearrangement joins TRBV6-2 or TRBV6-3 to TRBJ2-1, with D hard to call. The CDR3 runs 14 residues. The germline V gene has CDR1 MNHEY and CDR2 SVGEGT. Trimming took off 0 bases at V and 6 bases at J, with 9 bases between the two ends. In DNA, the CDR3 is TGTGCCAGCAGTTACTCGAGGCTTACCAATGAGCAGTTCTTC. It encodes CASSYSRLTNEQFF.

The table lists this clonotype with a few counts. The rearrangement joins TRBV21-1 to TRBJ2-5; no check of the table's D call, TRBD2, against the DNA was made. TRBV21-1 corresponds to a pseudogene. The CDR3 spans 15 residues. CDR3 sequence (DNA): TGTGCCAGCAGCAAAGTACCTAGCGGCAGGGAGACCCAGTACTTC. This encodes CASSKVPSGRETQYF.

This clonotype was observed a handful of times. The V call is TRBV28, the J call TRBJ1-4; no definite D call. The V and J ends lost 6 bases and 5 bases respectively, with 16 bases between them. The CDR3 spans 15 residues. Looked up from germline, CDR1 is MDHEN and CDR2 is SYDVKM. The CDR3 reads CASSSHEAGNEKLFF. DNA for the CDR3: TGTGCCAGCAGCTCACACGAGGCAGGCAATGAAAAACTGTTTTTT.

This clonotype occurred many times. The chain links TRBV4-2 to TRBJ2-1; D ambiguous. V dropped 0 bases and J dropped 5 bases, with 2 bases sitting between them. The CDR3 is made up of 12 amino acids. Per germline, CDR1 LGHNA and CDR2 YNFKEQ. The CDR3 nucleotides are TGTGCCAGCAGCCAAGATCACAATGAGCAGTTCTTC. It specifies CASSQDHNEQFF.

This clonotype has ten or more counts. The chain links TRBV7-9 to TRBJ2-7, with 7 nucleotides matching TRBD2. This CDR3 has 14 residues. Germline V gene data show CDR1 as SEHNR and CDR2 as FQNEAQ (reference sequence). The trim removed 5 bases at V and 0 bases at J, leaving 4 bases unmatched. The CDR3 DNA follows: TGTGCCAGCAGCAAGCGGGATCTCTCCTACGAGCAGTACTTC. Translating it yields CASSKRDLSYEQYF.

This clonotype was observed a handful of times. V usage is TRBV12-3 or TRBV12-4 and J usage is TRBJ2-1; possibly TRBD1 or TRBD2 for D (6 bases each). The CDR3 totals 13 residues. Trimming pared 7 bases from V and 5 bases from J, leaving 12 bases between. The CDR3 loop is CASNRGLHNEQFF. The DNA for the CDR3 is TGTGCCAGCAACCGGGGGCTACACAATGAGCAGTTCTTC.

The CDR3 protein is CASSPPFDTGELFF. The CDR3, as DNA: TGCGCCAGCAGCCCCCCTTTTGACACCGGGGAGCTGTTTTTT. The rearrangement links TRBV4-1 to TRBJ2-2; no firm D call. The CDR3 runs 14 residues. Germline-derived CDR1 and CDR2 are MGHRA and YSYEKL. V was pared by 4 bases and J by 3 bases, with 9 bases between.

J is TRBJ2-7 and V is TRBV7-2; D is unresolved. The CDR3 length is 15 residues. The V gene lost 1 base and the J gene lost 4 bases, with 14 bases spanning the gap. Germline V gene lookup returns CDR1 SGHTA and CDR2 FQGNSA. This CDR3 reads CASSLGPSDNYEQYF. CDR3 DNA: TGTGCCAGCAGCTTAGGGCCCTCAGACAATTACGAGCAGTACTTC.

This clonotype was seen a handful of times. The chain is built from TRBV3-1 and TRBJ1-2, with D possibly being TRBD1 (5 bases). From germline, CDR1 is LGHDT and CDR2 YNNKEL (reference sequence). Trimming cost V 4 bases and J 1 base, with 16 bases left between them. The CDR3 extends over 16 amino acids. CDR3 in DNA: TGTGCCAGCAGCCGTCGGAAGCCGGGACTTAACTATGGCTACACCTTC. This gives the protein CASSRRKPGLNYGYTF.

V is TRBV5-1 and J is TRBJ2-3, with 13 positions matching TRBD2. CDR3 length: 16 residues. With 3 bases clipped from V and 5 bases from J, the junction kept 6 bases outside the gene matches. Germline V gene sequence: CDR1 SGHRS, CDR2 YFSETQ. The CDR3 DNA is TGCGCCAGCAGCTCAACTAGCGGGAGGGCCATAGATACGCAGTATTTT. This encodes CASSSTSGRAIDTQYF.

In this sample, this clonotype turned up many times. V and J are TRBV4-1 and TRBJ2-3; 8 nucleotides align to TRBD2. Germline-derived CDR1 and CDR2 are MGHRA and YSYEKL. J lost 1 base, V lost 0 bases, and 3 bases had no gene match. This CDR3 has 16 amino acids. CDR3 residues: CASSQDWRGGTDTQYF. In DNA, the CDR3 is TGCGCCAGCAGCCAAGACTGGCGGGGGGGCACAGATACGCAGTATTTT.

The chain joins TRBV12-3 or TRBV12-4 to TRBJ2-3; 7 bases align to TRBD1. The length of the CDR3 is 17 residues. V lost 1 base and J lost 6; bases outside the gene matches: 13. The CDR3 region has the DNA TGTGCCAGCAGTTTAGAAAGAAGGACAGGATTTAAGGATACGCAGTATTTT. Translation: CASSLERRTGFKDTQYF.

CDR3 nucleotide sequence: TGTGCCAGCAGTGCCCTAGCGGGAGGGCCTAACGAGCAGTACTTC. It yields the protein CASSALAGGPNEQYF. V and J are TRBV12-3 or TRBV12-4 and TRBJ2-7; the match to TRBD2 covers 12 bases. V lost 5 bases, J lost 5 bases, and 7 bases stayed unmatched. The CDR3 contains 15 residues.

The chain joins TRBV4-1 to TRBJ2-3; 8 nucleotides match TRBD2. Losses at the gene ends were 4 bases for V and 4 bases for J; bases not matched to a gene: 7. The CDR3 covers 15 residues. Germline loops: CDR1 MGHRA, CDR2 YSYEKL. CDR3 nucleotides: TGCGCCAGCAGCCGGACTAGCTGGCGCCCAGATACGCAGTATTTT. Amino acids: CASSRTSWRPDTQYF.

This clonotype was detected ten times or more. The genes are TRBV29-1 and TRBJ2-7, with D possibly TRBD2 on 6 matching bases. The CDR3 is made up of 13 amino acids. Germline CDR1 and CDR2: SQVTM and ANQGSEA. Deletions cut 4 bases from V and 6 bases from J, with 16 bases between. The chain's CDR3 is CSVGPRGTFEQYF. The CDR3 nucleotides are TGCAGCGTTGGACCGCGGGGAACCTTCGAGCAGTACTTC.

This clonotype has a single count. This chain uses TRBV6-1 with TRBJ1-5, with D unresolved. The CDR3 spans 14 residues. Trimming shortened V by 6 bases and J by 5 bases, and 14 bases separated the two germline ends. Germline values: CDR1 MNHNS, CDR2 SASEGT. The CDR3 loop is CASSRKITHQPQHF. The CDR3 nucleotides are TGTGCCAGCAGCCGCAAAATAACTCATCAGCCCCAGCATTTT.

This clonotype has a handful of counts. The CDR3 nucleotides are TGCAGTGCTAGCTCCGAGAGGTGGAACACTGAAGCTTTCTTT. It codes for CSASSERWNTEAFF. The rearrangement links TRBV20-1 to TRBJ1-1; D is undetermined. The CDR3 loop spans 14 amino acids. The germline V gene encodes CDR1 DFQATT and CDR2 SNEGSKA (reference sequence). V was trimmed by 3 bases and J by 1 base, leaving 12 bases between them.

This clonotype was seen a few times. This rearrangement joins TRBV7-8 to TRBJ1-1; D is uncertain. Trimming cost V 8 bases and J 0 bases, with 16 bases left between them. Germline assignment: CDR1 SGHVS and CDR2 FQNEAQ. The CDR3 covers 15 residues. CDR3 in amino acids: CASSYPGALNTEAFF. In nucleotides, the CDR3 is TGTGCCAGCTCCTATCCGGGCGCGTTGAACACTGAAGCTTTCTTT.

In its sample, this clonotype was seen a few times. V and J are TRBV15 and TRBJ2-7; 8 nucleotides agree with TRBD1. The length of the CDR3 is 15 residues. J gave up 3 bases and V 5 bases, and 9 bases lay outside the gene matches. CDR1 is LNHNV, CDR2 YYDKDF, per germline (reference sequence). Here the CDR3 reads CATSARQGSNYEQYF. The CDR3 coding sequence is TGTGCCACCAGCGCTAGACAGGGGTCAAACTACGAGCAGTACTTC.